This T cell receptor beta chain came from a study of spatial heterogeneity in lung cancer. Every molecule of TCR cDNA had its own unique molecular identifier. A single record per CDR3 protein comes from TCRdb applying MiXCR to the 5' RACE reads. The sample gives tens of thousands of distinct CDR3 sequences, approximately 12% of which show up once; about two fifths is in the top ten. This clonotype was seen repeatedly, ten times or more. Time point indicated: sample taken at primary tumor resection. Without sorting, whole RNA was sequenced from tumor, nontumor lung or frozen PBMC. Trimming removed 1 base from V and 5 bases from J, with 4 bases in between. CDR3 length: 12 amino acids. Germline V gene data show CDR1 as SGHVS and CDR2 as FQNEAQ.

Sequences were derived from PBMCs, sampled at surgery. V usage is TRBV7-8 and J usage is TRBJ2-3; D ambiguous. The TCR originated in a male donor with early-stage non-small cell lung cancer. The CDR3 DNA sequence: TGTGCCAGCAGCTTAGTAGTAGATACGCAGTATTTT. It translates to CASSLVVDTQYF.